Sequencing of this TCR beta chain was carried out in a study of cytomegalovirus exposure and HLA in healthy donors. Study-level background: Earlier sequencing of about 179 million T cells yielded about 120 million unique TCR beta sequences.

Broader study findings: The study flagged about 150 TCR beta chains as cytomegalovirus-associated. In an earlier analysis, productive rearrangement rates for most beta V segments clustered near 87% or 30%.

CDR3 size: 15 residues. V shed 5 bases and J 0 bases; nucleotides not matched to a gene: 6. Germline V gene sequence: CDR1 LNHNV, CDR2 YYDKDF (reference sequence). This clone turned up a few times. Its antigen is unidentified. Use of 60 Vbeta and 13 Jbeta primers characterized the PCR. The protocol was immunoSEQ multiplex PCR, while the TCRdb copy is restricted to in-frame clones and leaves out a portion. Of about 120,000 clones detected, 77% appear once; the ten largest clones hold roughly 9.8%. The clonotype comes from a middle-aged man in good health and CMV-seropositive. The J gene is TRBJ2-7, the V gene TRBV15; 8 bases align to TRBD1. The sequencing sample was made of PBMCs. For the CDR3, the DNA is TGTGCCACCAGCGAACAGGGGGATAGCTCCTACGAGCAGTACTTC. Translated: CATSEQGDSSYEQYF.